The 3 T cell receptor beta chains below come from one sample, sequenced in a study of T cells after yellow fever vaccination (dated by TCRdb to the late 2010s). Library construction relied on 5' RACE. Sequencing used an Illumina NovaSeq 6000. TCRdb took the public reads, trimmed them with fastp at Q25, ran MiXCR for clone calling and kept in-frame beta chains. Merged by CDR3 protein, the rows form single entries marked with the most common genes and DNA. The table for this sample lists 120,000 or so distinct CDR3 sequences; over 12% of them were counted only once. The top ten hold about 42% of the sample. The sample's treatment or condition, from its label and the paper: live attenuated yellow fever vaccine strain. Source: CD8+ T cells sorted from PBMCs, taken 5 days after the yellow fever booster vaccination. All receptors come from a man younger than 30 who received the YFV17D yellow fever vaccine.

The V call is TRBV7-9, the J call TRBJ1-6, with 9 bases matching TRBD1. Per germline, CDR1 SEHNR and CDR2 FQNEAQ (reference sequence). The CDR3 runs to 14 residues. The ends lost 4 bases at V and 10 bases at J; junction bases unmatched: 5. CDR3 in DNA: TGTGCCAGCAGCTCTCCGGGACAGGGCTCACCCCTCCACTTT. This sequence encodes CASSSPGQGSPLHF.

This clonotype was seen a handful of times. CDR3 in amino acids: CASNPDSYYYGYTF. In DNA, the CDR3 is TGTGCCAGTAATCCCGACAGTTACTACTATGGCTACACCTTC. The J gene is TRBJ1-2, the V gene TRBV19; maybe TRBD1 (5 bases). The germline V and J ends were trimmed by 7 bases and 3 bases, with 15 bases remaining between them. CDR1 and CDR2 (germline): LNHDA, SQIVND (reference sequence). The CDR3 totals 14 residues.

This CDR3 reads CASSHQGQPWDEAFF. In DNA form, the CDR3 reads TGTGCCAGCAGCCACCAAGGACAGCCGTGGGATGAAGCTTTCTTT. The chain joins TRBV7-8 to TRBJ1-1, with D possibly TRBD1 on 6 matching bases. Germline CDR1 reads SGHVS; CDR2 reads FQNEAQ. The V end lost 5 bases, the J end lost 7 bases, and 20 bases lay between the germline ends. The CDR3 consists of 15 residues.